Listed here are 14 T cell receptor beta chains from one sample, sequenced in a study of blood T cell repertoires in COVID-19. Here immunoSEQ multiplex PCR was the method, and the copy in TCRdb shows in-frame clones only, minus some. In the table there are about 6,000 clones, approximately 90% of which are singletons. Sequences were obtained from peripheral blood. The receptors were sampled from a human donor in a cohort sampled during active COVID-19.

The gene calls are TRBV19 and TRBJ1-3; possibly TRBD1 for D (6 bases). The V gene's germline CDR1 is LNHDA and CDR2 SQIVND (reference sequence). This CDR3 contains 15 residues. V was cut by 9 bases and J by 0 bases, with 15 bases left in between. The CDR3 protein is CASAELGASGNTIYF. The CDR3 region has the DNA TGTGCCAGCGCTGAGTTGGGGGCCTCTGGAAACACCATATATTTT.

The V gene is TRBV24-1, the J gene TRBJ2-2, with 8 nucleotides matching TRBD1. Germline V gene data show CDR1 as KGHDR and CDR2 as SFDVKD. V lost 5 bases, J lost 3 bases, and 4 bases stayed unmatched. This CDR3 contains 15 residues. DNA of the CDR3: TGTGCCACCAGTGGGCAGGGGGCGGACACCGGGGAGCTGTTTTTT. Translating it yields CATSGQGADTGELFF.

CDR3 residues: CASSQVAIGTDTQYF. CDR3 DNA: TGCGCCAGCAGCCAAGTAGCAATTGGCACAGATACGCAGTATTTT. The chain combines TRBV4-1 with TRBJ2-3; D not resolved. CDR3 length equals 15 residues. The germline V and J ends were trimmed by 1 base and 1 base, with 9 bases remaining between them. In germline, CDR1 is MGHRA, CDR2 YSYEKL.

V gene TRBV7-8 combines with J gene TRBJ1-4, with D possibly matching TRBD1 (5 bases). V lost 7 bases and J 8 bases, leaving 17 bases between the germline ends. The CDR3 is 14 amino acids. CDR1 is SGHVS and CDR2 is FQNEAQ in the germline V gene. The CDR3 is CASTSAGRGEKLFF. The CDR3 DNA reads TGTGCCAGCACCTCCGCGGGGCGAGGCGAAAAACTGTTTTTT.

The chain couples TRBV5-4 to TRBJ2-3, with 11 bases that match TRBD2. Trimming removed 4 bases from V and 2 bases from J; junction bases left unmatched: 6. The germline V gene encodes CDR1 SGHNT and CDR2 YYREEE (reference sequence). The CDR3 is 16 residues long. CDR3 in DNA: TGTGCCAGCAGCACGGGACTAGCGGCCTACACAGATACGCAGTATTTT. Protein: CASSTGLAAYTDTQYF.

The chain recombines TRBV10-3 with TRBJ2-1; D not certain. CDR3 length: 11 residues. The germline V gene encodes CDR1 ENHRY and CDR2 SYGVKD. The V end lost 6 bases, the J end lost 8 bases, and 8 bases lay between the germline ends. This CDR3 reads CAIRQQDEQFF. In nucleotides, the CDR3 is TGTGCCATCAGACAGCAGGATGAGCAGTTCTTC.

The rearrangement uses TRBV28 and TRBJ2-7; the D is unclear. Trimming shortened V by 2 bases and J by 4 bases, and 21 bases separated the two germline ends. Per germline, CDR1 MDHEN and CDR2 SYDVKM. The CDR3 totals 17 residues. In DNA form, the CDR3 reads TGTGCCAGCAGTTTACTACCAACATGGAAGGAGAAGTACGAGCAGTACTTC. Translated: CASSLLPTWKEKYEQYF.

The chain carries TRBV11-2 and TRBJ2-7, with D perhaps matching TRBD2 (5 bases). V lost 2 bases, J lost 2 bases, and 7 bases lay in between. Germline-derived CDR1 and CDR2 are SGHAT and FQNNGV. CDR3 length: 13 residues. CDR3 sequence: CASSLYGTYEQYF. CDR3 nucleotide sequence: TGTGCCAGCAGCTTATACGGGACCTACGAGCAGTACTTC.

V gene TRBV9 combines with J gene TRBJ2-3, with 11 nucleotides matching TRBD2. Germline V CDR1 and CDR2: SGDLS, YYNGEE. Trimming cost V 3 bases and J 1 base; bases outside gene matches: 7. The CDR3 length is 17 residues. CDR3 residues: CASSGGILAGGTDTQYF. The CDR3 DNA reads as TGTGCCAGCAGCGGGGGGATACTAGCGGGGGGCACAGATACGCAGTATTTT.

The J gene is TRBJ2-3, the V gene TRBV29-1; 10 positions match TRBD2. The CDR3 is 21 amino acids. CDR1 SQVTM and CDR2 ANQGSEA come from the germline V gene. V was clipped by 1 base and J by 1 base; unmatched bases: 20. The DNA of the CDR3 is TGCAGCGTTGAAGGAATTTCGAGGCCTAGCGGGAGTGGAGAAGGCACAGATACGCAGTATTTT. Its translation: CSVEGISRPSGSGEGTDTQYF.

The chain employs TRBV6-2 or TRBV6-3 and TRBJ1-5, with D unclear. CDR1 is MNHEY and CDR2 is SVGEGT in the germline V gene. The CDR3 contains 14 residues. The V end was cut by 0 bases, the J end by 6 bases, with 9 bases between. This chain's CDR3 is CASSYSSRGQPQHF. For the CDR3, the DNA is TGTGCCAGCAGTTACTCGAGTCGGGGTCAGCCCCAGCATTTT.

The rearrangement links TRBV4-3 to TRBJ2-1; D is unclear. Germline V gene sequence: CDR1 LGHNA, CDR2 YSLEER. The CDR3 loop spans 12 amino acids. Trimming took off 0 bases at V and 9 bases at J, with 6 bases between the two ends. This CDR3 is CASSQDVGEQFF. The CDR3 coding sequence is TGCGCCAGCAGCCAAGATGTCGGTGAGCAGTTCTTC.

The chain links TRBV6-5 to TRBJ1-2; weak D call: TRBD1 (5 bases). V was cut by 4 bases and J by 7 bases, with 16 bases left in between. Germline CDR1 and CDR2: MNHEY and SVGAGI. The length of the CDR3 is 14 residues. This CDR3 is CASSWGVSGGGYTF. CDR3 DNA: TGTGCCAGCAGTTGGGGGGTATCTGGGGGTGGCTACACCTTC.

The chain carries TRBV7-8 and TRBJ2-5, with a tentative D call TRBD2 (5 bases). Per germline, CDR1 SGHVS and CDR2 FQNEAQ. V was clipped by 5 bases and J by 7 bases, with 17 bases between them. The CDR3 length is 14 residues. The CDR3 coding sequence is TGTGCCAGCAGCGGCGGGCAGTTTGAGGGGACCCAGTACTTC. Translation gives CASSGGQFEGTQYF.